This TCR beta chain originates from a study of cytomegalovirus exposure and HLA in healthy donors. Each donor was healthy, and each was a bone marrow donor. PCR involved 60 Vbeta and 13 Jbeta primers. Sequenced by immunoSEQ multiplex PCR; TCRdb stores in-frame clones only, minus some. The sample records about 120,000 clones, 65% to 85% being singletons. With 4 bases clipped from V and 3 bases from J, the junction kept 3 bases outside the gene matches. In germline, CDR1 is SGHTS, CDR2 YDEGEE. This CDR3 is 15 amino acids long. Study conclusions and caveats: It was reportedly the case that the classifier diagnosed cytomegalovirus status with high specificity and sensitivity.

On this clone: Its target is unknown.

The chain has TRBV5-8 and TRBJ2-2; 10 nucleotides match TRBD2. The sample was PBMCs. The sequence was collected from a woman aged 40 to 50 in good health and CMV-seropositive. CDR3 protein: CASSPSGRDTGELFF. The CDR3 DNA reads TGTGCCAGCAGCCCTAGCGGGAGAGACACCGGGGAGCTGTTTTTT.